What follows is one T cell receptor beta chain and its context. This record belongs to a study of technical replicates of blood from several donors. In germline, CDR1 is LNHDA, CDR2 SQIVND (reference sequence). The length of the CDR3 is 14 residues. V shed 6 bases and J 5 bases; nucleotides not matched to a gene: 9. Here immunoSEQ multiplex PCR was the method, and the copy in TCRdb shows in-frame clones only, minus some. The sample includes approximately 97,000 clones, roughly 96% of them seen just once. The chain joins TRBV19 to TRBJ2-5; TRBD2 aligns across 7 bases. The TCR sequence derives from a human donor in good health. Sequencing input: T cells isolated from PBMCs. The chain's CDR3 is CASRGTKKLETQYF. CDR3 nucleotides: TGTGCCAGTAGGGGGACTAAGAAGTTGGAGACCCAGTACTTC.